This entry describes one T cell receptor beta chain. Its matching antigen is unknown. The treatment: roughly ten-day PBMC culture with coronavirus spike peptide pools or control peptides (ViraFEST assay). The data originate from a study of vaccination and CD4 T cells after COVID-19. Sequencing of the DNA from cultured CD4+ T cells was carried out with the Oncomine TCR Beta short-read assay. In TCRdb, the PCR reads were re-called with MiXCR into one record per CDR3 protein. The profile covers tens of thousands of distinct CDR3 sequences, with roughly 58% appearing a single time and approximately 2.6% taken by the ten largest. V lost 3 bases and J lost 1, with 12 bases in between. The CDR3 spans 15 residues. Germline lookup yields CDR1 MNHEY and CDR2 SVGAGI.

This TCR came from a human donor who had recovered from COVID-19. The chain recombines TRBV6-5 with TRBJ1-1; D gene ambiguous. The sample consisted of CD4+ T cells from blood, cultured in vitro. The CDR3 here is CASSYSAGRNTEAFF. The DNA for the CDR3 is TGTGCCAGCAGTTATTCGGCAGGACGGAACACTGAAGCTTTCTTT.